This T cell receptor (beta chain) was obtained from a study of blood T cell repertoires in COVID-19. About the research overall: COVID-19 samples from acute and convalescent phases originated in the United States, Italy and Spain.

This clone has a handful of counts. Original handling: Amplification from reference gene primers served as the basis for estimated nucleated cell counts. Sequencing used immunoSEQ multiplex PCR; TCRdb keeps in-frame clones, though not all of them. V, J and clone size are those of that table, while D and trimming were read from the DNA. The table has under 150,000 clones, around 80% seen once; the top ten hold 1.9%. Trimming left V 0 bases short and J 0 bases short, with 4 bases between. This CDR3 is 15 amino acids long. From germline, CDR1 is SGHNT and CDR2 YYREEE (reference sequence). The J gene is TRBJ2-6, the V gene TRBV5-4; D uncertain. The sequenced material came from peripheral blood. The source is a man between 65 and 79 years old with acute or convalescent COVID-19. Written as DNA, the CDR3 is TGTGCCAGCAGCTTGGAAGCCTCTGGGGCCAACGTCCTGACTTTC. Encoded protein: CASSLEASGANVLTF.